These T cell receptor beta chains were read from a single sample in a study of T-cell reconstitution after alpha-beta-depleted transplantation in children. TCRdb re-analysed the PCR reads in MiXCR, keeping a single row per CDR3 protein. The table records around 180,000 distinct CDR3 sequences, around 10% of them present only once. Here the sequenced sample was PBMCs, taken before TCRalphabeta/CD19-depleted stem cell transplant. Source of these receptors: a boy younger than 10 with acute myeloid leukemia, due to receive a stem cell transplant. Each CDR3 is given with its conserved first and last residue. A D gene is named only where the DNA matches it firmly. The size entry is marked missing in some rows and otherwise reads once, few, many or a size class.

d_call j_call clone_size v_call cdr3_nt cdr3_aa
. TRBJ1-6 many TRBV5-1 TGCGCCAGCAGCTTGTCAGCGGAATCACCCCTCCACTTT CASSLSAESPLHF
. TRBJ2-1 many TRBV20-1 TGCAGTGCTAGAGATGACCGGGGGTACCTCTCTAAATCCTCCTACAATGAGCAGTTCTTC CSARDDRGYLSKSSYNEQFF
TRBD2 TRBJ2-3 many TRBV2 TGTGCCAGCAGTGAGGGACTAGGACAGAACACAGATACGCAGTATTTT CASSEGLGQNTDTQYF
TRBD1 TRBJ2-3 . TRBV12-5 TGTGCTAGTGGTTTGGGACAGGGGTTTGCGGCGCAGTATTTT CASGLGQGFAAQYF
TRBD2 TRBJ2-7 many TRBV6-1 TGTGCCAGCAAAAAGACTAGCGGGAGGGCCTCCTACGAGCAGTACTTC CASKKTSGRASYEQYF
. TRBJ1-2 many TRBV28 TGTGCCAGCATGGGCCACCGTTTGGATGGCTACACCTTC CASMGHRLDGYTF
TRBD2 TRBJ2-3 few TRBV3-1 TGTGCCTGCAGCCAAGACCAACTAGCGGGGTACACTAGCACAGATACGCAGTATTTT CACSQDQLAGYTSTDTQYF
. TRBJ1-2 many TRBV19 TGTGCCAGTAGTTTCGGGGGCAGTATCTATGGCTACACCTTC CASSFGGSIYGYTF
TRBD1 TRBJ1-1 many TRBV29-1 TGCAGCGTCCTGGGGGGGACAGGGGACACTGAAGCTTTCTTT CSVLGGTGDTEAFF
TRBD2 TRBJ2-3 many TRBV3-1 TGTGCCAGCAGTAACCGCGGACTAGCGGGGGGAAGCACAGATACGCAGTATTTT CASSNRGLAGGSTDTQYF
. TRBJ1-5 many TRBV5-8 TGTGCCAGCAGCTTGCCCTGGACATTTAGCAATCAGCCCCAGCATTTT CASSLPWTFSNQPQHF
. TRBJ2-1 many TRBV27 TGTGCCAGCAGTTTAGTCACGGTGCGACGAACCAGAGGTTACAATGAGCAGTTCTTC CASSLVTVRRTRGYNEQFF
. TRBJ1-2 . TRBV4-2 TGTGCCAGCAGCCCCGGGCTCCTCTCCGGCTACACCTTC CASSPGLLSGYTF
. TRBJ1-4 many TRBV6-1 TGTGCCAGCAGTGCTAATGAAAAACTGTTTTTT CASSANEKLFF
TRBD2 TRBJ2-7 many TRBV28 TGTGCCAGCACTCGAGGGAGACTAGCGGTCTACGAGCAGTACTTC CASTRGRLAVYEQYF
TRBD2 TRBJ2-3 many TRBV7-8 TGTGCCAGCAGCTTAGAGTGGGGACTAGCGGGAGGCGCAGATACGCAGTATTTT CASSLEWGLAGGADTQYF
TRBD2 TRBJ2-4 many TRBV15 TGTGCCACCAGCAGACTAGCGGGAGGCGGGGGCATTCAGTACTTC CATSRLAGGGGIQYF
. TRBJ1-2 many TRBV6-5 TGTGCCAGCAGTTACTCGAAACCAGGCCCTTTGGTGGGCTACACCTTC CASSYSKPGPLVGYTF
. TRBJ1-2 many TRBV12-3/TRBV12-4 TGTGCCAGCAGTTTCTTCGGGAACTATGGCTACACCTTC CASSFFGNYGYTF
. TRBJ2-1 many TRBV27 TGTGCCAGCAGTTACCAGACTGGGAATGAGCAGTTCTTC CASSYQTGNEQFF
. TRBJ2-1 many TRBV19 TGTGCCACCCTGACTAGGGGCAATGAGCAGTTCTTC CATLTRGNEQFF
. TRBJ2-5 many TRBV20-1 TGCAGTGCTAGAGATAGGACGGGGCGGGCCCAAGAGACCCAGTACTTC CSARDRTGRAQETQYF
TRBD2 TRBJ2-3 many TRBV14 TGTGCCAGCAGCCAAGAAGGTTCTAGCGGAAGAGATACGCAGTATTTT CASSQEGSSGRDTQYF
. TRBJ1-2 many TRBV28 TGTGCCAGCAGTTTTTGGAATCTCAACTATGGCTACACCTTC CASSFWNLNYGYTF
TRBD1 TRBJ1-3 . TRBV5-5 TGTGCCAGCAGCTCGCCGGGACAGGGAAACACCATATATTTT CASSSPGQGNTIYF
. TRBJ2-2 many TRBV7-9 TGTGCCACCAGGTTAGCGGCGAACACCGGGGAGCTGTTTTTT CATRLAANTGELFF
. TRBJ2-7 many TRBV25-1 TGTGCCAGCAGTGAATCGTTGGGGGGACGAAGGGGCTCCTACGAGCAGTACTTC CASSESLGGRRGSYEQYF
. TRBJ2-1 . TRBV2 TGTGCCAGCAGTGAAGAGGGGACGGTGAGCTACAATGAGCAGTTCTTC CASSEEGTVSYNEQFF
. TRBJ1-4 many TRBV20-1 TGCAGTGGAACTGGGGGCGGCGGGGAGAGAGAAAAACTGTTTTTT CSGTGGGGEREKLFF
TRBD2 TRBJ2-1 . TRBV3-1 TGTGCCACCTGCCAAGGGACTAGCGGGAGTAATGAGCAGTTCTTC CATCQGTSGSNEQFF
TRBD1 TRBJ1-5 many TRBV9 TGTGCCAGCAGCGTTGGGACAGGGGGTCAGCCCCAGCATTTT CASSVGTGGQPQHF
. TRBJ2-2 many TRBV3-1 TGTGCCAGCAGCCAAGACATTGGTTCCACCGGGGAGCTGTTTTTT CASSQDIGSTGELFF
TRBD2 TRBJ2-1 many TRBV4-1 TGCGCCAGCAGCCAAAGGGTACGGGGGGGCTCCTACTACAATGAGCAGTTCTTC CASSQRVRGGSYYNEQFF
TRBD1 TRBJ1-1 many TRBV4-2 TGTGCCAGCCAAGAAACTATCAGGGGGATGAACACTGAAGCTTTCTTT CASQETIRGMNTEAFF
. TRBJ2-7 few TRBV6-1 TGTGCCAGCAGGGAGGGTCCCTACTACGAGCAGTACTTC CASREGPYYEQYF
. TRBJ2-3 many TRBV5-1 TGCGCCAGCAGCTTGGCCCCGGAGGAGATGTCAGGAGATACGCAGTATTTT CASSLAPEEMSGDTQYF
. TRBJ1-1 many TRBV11-1 TGTGCCAGCAGCTTTGGGCCCGGATACACTGAAGCTTTCTTT CASSFGPGYTEAFF
. TRBJ1-2 . TRBV3-1 TGTGCCAGCAGCCAAGATTCTGCGGACACGGGCTACACCTTC CASSQDSADTGYTF
. TRBJ1-2 many TRBV7-9 TGTGCCAGCAGCTTCCCGGACAGTAACTATGGCTACACCTTC CASSFPDSNYGYTF
TRBD2 TRBJ2-7 many TRBV10-2 TGCGCCAGCAGTGGTAGCGGGGCCTACGAGCAGTACTTC CASSGSGAYEQYF
TRBD2 TRBJ2-1 . TRBV6-1 TGTGCCAGCAGTGAAACAGCGGGGGCATACAATGAGCAGTTCTTC CASSETAGAYNEQFF
. TRBJ1-1 many TRBV21-1 TGTGCCAGCAGCAAAGGGACCGGGTCTCAGGGTGTGTACACTGAAGCTTTCTTT CASSKGTGSQGVYTEAFF
. TRBJ2-2 many TRBV20-1 TGCAGTGCTAGACCGTCGGGGCCCGGGGAGCTGTTTTTT CSARPSGPGELFF
TRBD1 TRBJ2-2 many TRBV7-3 TGTGCCAGTCAACAGGGGGCGGACACCGGGGAGCTGTTTTTT CASQQGADTGELFF
. TRBJ1-2 many TRBV4-2 TGTGCCAGCAGCCAAGATCCCGGACGGGCAGGCTACACCTTC CASSQDPGRAGYTF
. TRBJ1-1 many TRBV5-1 TGCGCCAGCAGCTTAAATATGGGAAGCACTGAAGCTTTCTTT CASSLNMGSTEAFF
. TRBJ1-1 many TRBV20-1 TGCAGTGCTAGCAGGTCTTGGACTGAAGCTTTCTTT CSASRSWTEAFF
TRBD2 TRBJ2-5 many TRBV28 TGTGCCAGCAGATTTGGGACAGCGACTAGCGGGAGGAGAAAGACCCAGTACTTC CASRFGTATSGRRKTQYF
. TRBJ1-5 many TRBV20-1 TGCAGTGCTAGAGATGAAATTAGGACGGAACTCAATCAGCCCCAGCATTTT CSARDEIRTELNQPQHF
TRBD2 TRBJ2-3 many TRBV14 TGTGCCAGCAGCCAAGAGACGGCGGGAGGGATCACAGATACGCAGTATTTT CASSQETAGGITDTQYF
TRBD1 TRBJ1-1 many TRBV13 TGTGCCAGCACCCTGCCCGGGACAGAGAACACTGAAGCTTTCTTT CASTLPGTENTEAFF
. TRBJ1-1 many TRBV7-3 TGTGCCAGCAGCTTAAATCCCCAGGGTGCGAACACTGAAGCTTTCTTT CASSLNPQGANTEAFF
. TRBJ2-7 few TRBV28 TGTGCCAGCAGACCTGGACCGCCCGCCTACGAGCAGTACTTC CASRPGPPAYEQYF
. TRBJ1-4 few TRBV2 TGTGCCAGCAGGCGCAGTCAGAATGAAAAACTGTTTTTT CASRRSQNEKLFF
TRBD2 TRBJ2-1 many TRBV3-1 TGTGCCAGCAGCCAAGATACTAGCGTGTCCTACAATGAGCAGTTCTTC CASSQDTSVSYNEQFF
. TRBJ2-2 many TRBV4-1 TGCGCCAGCAGCCAACCTAAGGACCGCGGGGAGCTGTTTTTT CASSQPKDRGELFF
TRBD2 TRBJ2-3 . TRBV30 TGTGCCTGGAGTTTTTTGAGGACTAGCGGGGGCACAGATACGCAGTATTTT CAWSFLRTSGGTDTQYF